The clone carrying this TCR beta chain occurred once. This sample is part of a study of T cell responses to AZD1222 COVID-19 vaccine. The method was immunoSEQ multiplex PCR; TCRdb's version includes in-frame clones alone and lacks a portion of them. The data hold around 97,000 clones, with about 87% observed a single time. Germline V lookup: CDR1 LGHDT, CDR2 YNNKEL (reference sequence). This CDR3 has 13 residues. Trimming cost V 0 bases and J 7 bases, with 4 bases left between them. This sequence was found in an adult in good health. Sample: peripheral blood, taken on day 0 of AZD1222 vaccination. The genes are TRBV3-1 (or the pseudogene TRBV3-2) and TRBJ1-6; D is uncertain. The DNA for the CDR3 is TGTGCCAGCAGCCAAGAAAGGAATTCACCCCTCCACTTT. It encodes CASSQERNSPLHF.